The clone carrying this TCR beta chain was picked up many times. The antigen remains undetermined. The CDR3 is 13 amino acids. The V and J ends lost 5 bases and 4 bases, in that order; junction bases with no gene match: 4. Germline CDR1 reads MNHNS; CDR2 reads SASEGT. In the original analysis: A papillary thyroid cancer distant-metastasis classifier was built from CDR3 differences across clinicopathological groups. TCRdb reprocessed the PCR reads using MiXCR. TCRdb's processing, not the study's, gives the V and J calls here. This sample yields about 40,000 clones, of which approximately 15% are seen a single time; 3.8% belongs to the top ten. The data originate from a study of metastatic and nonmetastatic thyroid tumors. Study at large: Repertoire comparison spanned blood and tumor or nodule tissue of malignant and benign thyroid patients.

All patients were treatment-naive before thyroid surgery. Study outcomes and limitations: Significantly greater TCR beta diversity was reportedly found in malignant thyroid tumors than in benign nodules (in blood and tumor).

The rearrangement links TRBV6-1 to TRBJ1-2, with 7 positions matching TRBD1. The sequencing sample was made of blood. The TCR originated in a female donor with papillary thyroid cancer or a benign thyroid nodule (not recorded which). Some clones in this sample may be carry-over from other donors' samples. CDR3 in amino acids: CASSTGDSYGYTF. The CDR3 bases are TGTGCCAGCAGTACGGGGGACAGCTATGGCTACACCTTC.